This paragraph covers one TCR beta chain sequence. Its target is unknown. Trimming pared 2 bases from V and 5 bases from J, leaving 15 bases between. Germline CDR1 is MDHEN and CDR2 is SYDVKM. This CDR3 region has 15 residues. This sample is part of a study of early T cells in non-severe SARS-CoV-2 infection. Looking at the study overall: Sequenced bulk RNA came from whole blood that was unsorted, and chains were unpaired. Study outcomes and limitations: Anti-spike CD8 specificities were favored by VDJdb matching, whose results missed private and CD4 specificities.

cDNA molecules, individually, were tagged with unique molecular identifiers. One entry per CDR3 protein results from TCRdb running MiXCR on the 5' RACE reads. The sample has tens of thousands of distinct CDR3 sequences; approximately 12% are singletons. The receptor comes from an adult who was a healthcare worker with PCR-confirmed SARS-CoV-2 infection or an uninfected control (not recorded which). Sequencing used whole blood. The V call is TRBV28, the J call TRBJ1-1, with D uncertain. CDR3 residues: CASSLTKRFATEAFF. In DNA, the CDR3 is TGTGCCAGCAGTTTAACGAAGAGATTTGCGACTGAAGCTTTCTTT.